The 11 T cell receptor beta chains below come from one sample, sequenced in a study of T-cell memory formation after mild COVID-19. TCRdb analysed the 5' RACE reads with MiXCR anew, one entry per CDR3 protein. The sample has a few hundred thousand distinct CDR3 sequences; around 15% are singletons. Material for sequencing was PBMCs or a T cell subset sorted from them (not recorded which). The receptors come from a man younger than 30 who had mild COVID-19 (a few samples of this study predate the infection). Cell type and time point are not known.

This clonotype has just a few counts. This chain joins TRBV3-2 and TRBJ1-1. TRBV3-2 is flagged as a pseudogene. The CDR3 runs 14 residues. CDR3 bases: TGTGCCAGCAGCTCATTATTGAACGAGGAGGAAGCTTTCTTT. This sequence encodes CASSSLLNEEEAFF.

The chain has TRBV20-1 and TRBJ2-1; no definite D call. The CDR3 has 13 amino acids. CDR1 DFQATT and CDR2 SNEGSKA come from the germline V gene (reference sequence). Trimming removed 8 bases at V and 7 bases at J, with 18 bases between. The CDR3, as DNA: TGCAGTCGCCCACTGATGGGAACAAATGAGCAGTTCTTC. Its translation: CSRPLMGTNEQFF.

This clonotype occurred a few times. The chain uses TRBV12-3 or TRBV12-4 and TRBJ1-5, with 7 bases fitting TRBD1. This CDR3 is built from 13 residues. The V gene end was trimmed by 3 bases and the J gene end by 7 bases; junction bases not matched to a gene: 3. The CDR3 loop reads CASSFQGDQPQHF. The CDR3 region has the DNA TGTGCCAGCAGTTTTCAGGGGGACCAGCCCCAGCATTTT.

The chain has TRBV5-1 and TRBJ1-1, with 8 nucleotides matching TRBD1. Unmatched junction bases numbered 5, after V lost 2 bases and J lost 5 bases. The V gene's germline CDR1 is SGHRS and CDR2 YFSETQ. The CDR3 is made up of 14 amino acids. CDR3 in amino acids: CASSFQQGATEAFF. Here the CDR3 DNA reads TGCGCCAGCAGCTTTCAGCAGGGGGCAACTGAAGCTTTCTTT.

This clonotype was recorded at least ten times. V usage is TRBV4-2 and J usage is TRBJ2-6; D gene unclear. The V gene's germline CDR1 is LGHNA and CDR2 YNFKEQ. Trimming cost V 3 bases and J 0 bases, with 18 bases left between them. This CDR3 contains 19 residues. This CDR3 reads CASSQARPGRASGANVLTF. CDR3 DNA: TGTGCCAGCAGCCAGGCTAGACCTGGTCGGGCCTCTGGGGCCAACGTCCTGACTTTC.

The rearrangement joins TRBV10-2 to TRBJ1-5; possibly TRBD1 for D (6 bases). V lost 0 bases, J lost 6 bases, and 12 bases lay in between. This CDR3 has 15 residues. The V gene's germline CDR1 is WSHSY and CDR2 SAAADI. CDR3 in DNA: TGCGCCAGCAGTGAGTCTGACAGGTCCGTTCAGCCCCAGCATTTT. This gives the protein CASSESDRSVQPQHF.

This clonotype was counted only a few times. CDR3 in DNA: TGCAGTGCATCCGACGAGGACAGGGGCGCTGAAGCTTTCTTT. Protein sequence: CSASDEDRGAEAFF. The chain uses TRBV20-1 and TRBJ1-1, with 9 bases lining up with TRBD1. J lost 6 bases, V lost 6 bases, and 11 bases had no gene match. The CDR3 is 14 amino acids. Per the germline V gene, CDR1 is DFQATT and CDR2 is SNEGSKA (reference sequence).

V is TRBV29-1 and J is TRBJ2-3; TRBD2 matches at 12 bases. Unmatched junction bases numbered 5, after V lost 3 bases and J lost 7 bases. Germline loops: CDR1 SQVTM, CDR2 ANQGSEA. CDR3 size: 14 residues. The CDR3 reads CSVDRLAGGNTQYF. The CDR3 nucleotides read TGCAGCGTTGATAGGCTAGCGGGGGGGAATACGCAGTATTTT.

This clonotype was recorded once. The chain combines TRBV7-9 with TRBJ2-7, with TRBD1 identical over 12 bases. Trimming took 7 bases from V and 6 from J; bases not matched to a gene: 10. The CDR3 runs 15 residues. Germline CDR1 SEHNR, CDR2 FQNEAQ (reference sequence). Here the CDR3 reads CASTDPGTGGGEQYF. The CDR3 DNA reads TGTGCCAGCACCGACCCCGGGACAGGGGGCGGCGAGCAGTACTTC.

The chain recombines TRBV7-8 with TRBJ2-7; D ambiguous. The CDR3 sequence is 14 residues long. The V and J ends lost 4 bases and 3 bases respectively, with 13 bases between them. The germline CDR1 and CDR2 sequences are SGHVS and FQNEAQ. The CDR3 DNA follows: TGTGCCAGCAGCTACAAACTGCTCTACTACGAGCAGTACTTC. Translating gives CASSYKLLYYEQYF. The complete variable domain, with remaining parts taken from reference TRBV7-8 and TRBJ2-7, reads GAGVSQSPRYKVAKRGQDVALRCDPISGHVSLFWYQQALGQGPEFLTYFQNEAQLDKSGLPSDRFFAERPEGSVSTLKIQRTQQEDSAVYLCASSYKLLYYEQYFGPGTRLTVT.

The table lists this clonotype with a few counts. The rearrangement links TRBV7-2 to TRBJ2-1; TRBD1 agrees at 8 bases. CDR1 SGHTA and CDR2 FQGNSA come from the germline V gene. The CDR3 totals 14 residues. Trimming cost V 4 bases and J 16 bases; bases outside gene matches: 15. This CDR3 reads CASSSSGQGRNVFF. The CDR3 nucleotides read TGTGCCAGCAGCTCATCCGGACAGGGCAGAAACGTTTTCTTC.